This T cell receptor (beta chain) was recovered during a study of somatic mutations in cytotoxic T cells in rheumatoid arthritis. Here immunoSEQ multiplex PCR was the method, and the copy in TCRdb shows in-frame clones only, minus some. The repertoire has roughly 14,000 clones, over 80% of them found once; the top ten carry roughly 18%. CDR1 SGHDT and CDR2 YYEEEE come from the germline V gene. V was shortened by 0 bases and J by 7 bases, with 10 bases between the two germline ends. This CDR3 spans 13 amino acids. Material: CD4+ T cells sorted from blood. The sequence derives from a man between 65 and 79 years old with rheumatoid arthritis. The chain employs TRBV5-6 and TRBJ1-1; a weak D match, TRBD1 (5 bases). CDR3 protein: CASSLAGGVEAFF. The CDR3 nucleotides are TGTGCCAGCAGCTTGGCGGGGGGAGTTGAAGCTTTCTTT.